These 20 T cell receptor beta chains were all obtained from the same sample, sequenced in a study of T cells in Graves' hyperthyroidism and ophthalmopathy. TCR beta CDR3 regions were amplified from RNA transcripts. The study used the HTBI primer set for a first-round RT-PCR of the TCR CDR3. TCRdb reprocessed the multiplex PCR reads via MiXCR and lists one record per CDR3 protein. This table holds 700,000 to 850,000 distinct CDR3 sequences, roughly a third found once. Sample: blood. The receptors shown here come from a middle-aged woman with Graves' hyperthyroidism.

The chain carries TRBV12-5 and TRBJ2-5, with D possibly matching TRBD2 (5 bases). The V gene's germline CDR1 is LGHNT and CDR2 FRNRAP. Trimming took off 2 bases at V and 4 bases at J, with 5 bases between the two ends. The CDR3 runs to 12 residues. The CDR3 here is CASGLTRETQYF. The CDR3 DNA reads TGTGCTAGTGGTTTGACTAGAGAGACCCAGTACTTC.

The J gene is TRBJ1-2, the V gene TRBV7-9; no clear D. CDR3 size: 15 residues. Germline V lookup: CDR1 SEHNR, CDR2 FQNEAQ (reference sequence). V lost 5 bases and J 5 bases, leaving 18 bases between the germline ends. The CDR3 DNA reads as TGTGCCAGCAGCAGAGATGGCAGGTTGTATTATGGCTACACCTTC. Encoded protein: CASSRDGRLYYGYTF.

This clonotype was counted ten times or more. This chain links TRBV4-3 with TRBJ2-7; D is undetermined. Germline assignment: CDR1 LGHNA and CDR2 YSLEER. The ends were cut back, 1 base at V and 6 bases at J, with 4 bases in the middle. This CDR3 has 11 amino acids. The chain's CDR3 is CASSQGAEQYF. The CDR3 coding sequence is TGCGCCAGCAGCCAAGGGGCCGAGCAGTACTTC.

This clonotype was detected many times. This chain uses TRBV19 with TRBJ1-1; 8 nucleotides match TRBD1. The CDR3 is made up of 15 amino acids. V gave up 7 bases and J gave up 5 bases; unmatched junction bases: 12. Germline V gene sequence: CDR1 LNHDA, CDR2 SQIVND (reference sequence). The CDR3 reads CASTLGDRRWTEAFF. The CDR3 DNA reads TGTGCCAGTACCCTCGGGGACAGGAGGTGGACTGAAGCTTTCTTT.

V gene TRBV7-8 combines with J gene TRBJ2-1; D is possibly TRBD2 (5 bases). The CDR3 has 15 amino acids. V dropped 1 base and J dropped 4 bases, with 11 bases sitting between them. Germline V gene lookup returns CDR1 SGHVS and CDR2 FQNEAQ. The CDR3 DNA follows: TGTGCCAGCAGCTTAGTTGGGAGAATTTACAATGAGCAGTTCTTC. Its translation is CASSLVGRIYNEQFF.

This clonotype appeared many times. J is TRBJ1-4 and V is TRBV2; TRBD1 agrees at 8 bases. J gave up 5 bases and V 8 bases, and 7 bases lay outside the gene matches. The CDR3 has 14 amino acids. CDR1 and CDR2 from the germline V gene are SNHLY and FYNNEI. The CDR3 sequence: CASDGQGLNEKLFF. CDR3 DNA sequence: TGTGCCAGCGACGGACAGGGATTAAATGAAAAACTGTTTTTT. Full variable domain (outside the CDR3, taken from reference TRBV2 and TRBJ1-4): EPEVTQTPSHQVTQMGQEVILRCVPISNHLYFYWYRQILGQKVEFLVSFYNNEISEKSEIFDDQFSVERPDGSNFTLKIRSTKLEDSAMYFCASDGQGLNEKLFFGSGTQLSVL.

The CDR3 spells CSAAQDRIAQETQYF. DNA of the CDR3: TGCAGTGCTGCCCAGGACAGGATTGCCCAAGAGACCCAGTACTTC. The V call is TRBV20-1, the J call TRBJ2-5; 7 bases are a match to TRBD1. Losses at the gene ends were 5 bases for V and 1 base for J; bases not matched to a gene: 10. This CDR3 contains 15 residues. Germline CDR1 reads DFQATT; CDR2 reads SNEGSKA (reference sequence).

The chain links TRBV7-2 to TRBJ1-6; D may be TRBD1 (5 bases). The CDR3 sequence is 12 residues long. CDR1 SGHTA and CDR2 FQGNSA come from the germline V gene. V was cut by 6 bases and J by 9 bases, with 9 bases left in between. The CDR3, as DNA: TGTGCCAGCAGAGGGGCCTCTTCACCCCTCCACTTT. Translating gives CASRGASSPLHF.

J is TRBJ2-1 and V is TRBV11-1; 8 bases fit TRBD2. CDR1 and CDR2 from the germline V gene are SGHAT and FQDESV (reference sequence). Trimming took 1 base from V and 8 from J; bases not matched to a gene: 13. CDR3 size: 17 residues. The CDR3 is CASSLVGLAGKRDEQFF. The CDR3 coding sequence is TGTGCCAGCAGCTTAGTCGGGTTAGCGGGAAAGAGGGATGAGCAGTTCTTC. Combining the CDR3 with reference TRBV11-1 and TRBJ2-1 gives the whole variable domain EAEVAQSPRYKITEKSQAVAFWCDPISGHATLYWYRQILGQGPELLVQFQDESVVDDSQLPKDRFSAERLKGVDSTLKIQPAELGDSAMYLCASSLVGLAGKRDEQFFGPGTRLTVL.

This clonotype was seen ten or more times. The chain employs TRBV12-3 or TRBV12-4 and TRBJ1-5, with D uncertain. This CDR3 comprises 14 residues. Trimming pared 7 bases from V and 3 bases from J, leaving 13 bases between. The CDR3: CASTFGGYNQPQHF. For the CDR3, the DNA is TGTGCCAGCACCTTTGGTGGGTACAATCAGCCCCAGCATTTT.

This clonotype has more than one count but fewer than ten. The rearrangement uses TRBV5-4 and TRBJ1-2; the D is unclear. The V end was cut by 0 bases, the J end by 0 bases, with 3 bases between. The germline V gene encodes CDR1 SGHNT and CDR2 YYREEE (reference sequence). This CDR3 region has 13 residues. CDR3 protein: CASSLVTNYGYTF. CDR3 in DNA: TGTGCCAGCAGCTTGGTGACTAACTATGGCTACACCTTC. Based on the CDR3 plus reference TRBV5-4 and TRBJ1-2, the full variable domain is ETGVTQSPTHLIKTRGQQVTLRCSSQSGHNTVSWYQQALGQGPQFIFQYYREEENGRGNFPPRFSGLQFPNYSSELNVNALELDDSALYLCASSLVTNYGYTFGSGTRLTVV.

In its sample, this clonotype was seen many times. The chain joins TRBV7-6 to TRBJ2-7; TRBD2 matches 7 bases. Germline V lookup: CDR1 SGHVS, CDR2 FNYEAQ. The CDR3 sequence is 15 residues long. J was trimmed by 4 bases and V by 1 base; bases with no gene match: 7. In DNA, the CDR3 is TGTGCCAGCAGCTTAGGTGGCGGGAGTAGGTACGAGCAGTACTTC. It is translated as CASSLGGGSRYEQYF.

Turning to this clonotype: The conserved phenylalanine or tryptophan is not found at the CDR3 terminus, so this likely reflects a read error. The rearrangement links TRBV29-1 to TRBJ2-5, with D possibly TRBD2 on 5 matching bases. V was pared by 3 bases and J by 6 bases, with 11 bases between. The CDR3 spans 12 residues. Germline V gene sequence: CDR1 SQVTM, CDR2 ANQGSEA. Here the CDR3 DNA reads TGCAGCGTTGACGACGGGGAACAGACCCAGTACCTC. Its protein is CSVDDGEQTQYL.

A remark on this clonotype: At one end the junction does not follow the germline gene, possibly because of a read error. The V call is TRBV7-2, the J call TRBJ2-5, with 8 bases fitting TRBD1. This CDR3 comprises 13 residues. Germline lookup yields CDR1 SGHTA and CDR2 FQGNSA. Written as DNA, the CDR3 is TGTGCCAACAGCTTGACAGGGGAGGAGACCCAGTACTTC. Protein sequence: CANSLTGEETQYF.

A few counts support this clonotype. The rearrangement uses TRBV6-5 and TRBJ1-2, with D unclear. The germline V and J ends were trimmed by 0 bases and 7 bases, with 9 bases remaining between them. Germline V gene data show CDR1 as MNHEY and CDR2 as SVGAGI. The CDR3 is 13 residues long. The CDR3 sequence: CASSYSIVSGYTF. CDR3 coding DNA: TGTGCCAGCAGTTACTCGATAGTGAGTGGCTACACCTTC.

Here the CDR3 reads CAIRTRSNTGELFF. Here the CDR3 DNA reads TGTGCCATCAGGACTCGATCGAACACCGGGGAGCTGTTTTTT. The genes are TRBV10-3 and TRBJ2-2; D uncertain. The CDR3 loop spans 14 amino acids. Germline-derived CDR1 and CDR2 are ENHRY and SYGVKD. V dropped 6 bases and J dropped 0 bases, with 8 bases sitting between them.

This clonotype was detected many times. The V and J genes are TRBV11-2 and TRBJ1-3; D is possibly TRBD1 (5 bases). This CDR3 has 15 residues. V was clipped by 2 bases and J by 4 bases, with 12 bases between them. Per the germline V gene, CDR1 is SGHAT and CDR2 is FQNNGV. Written as DNA, the CDR3 is TGTGCCAGCAGCTTACACAGGCGGCCGGGAAACACCATATATTTT. It codes for CASSLHRRPGNTIYF.

This chain connects TRBV10-3 to TRBJ1-5; D gene uncertain. Trimming took 0 bases from V and 11 from J, leaving 11 bases between them. The V gene's germline CDR1 is ENHRY and CDR2 SYGVKD. The CDR3 totals 13 residues. CDR3 nucleotide sequence: TGTGCCATCAGTGAGTCTGTAGGGAGTACCCAGCATTTT. This gives the protein CAISESVGSTQHF.

This clonotype was seen at least ten times. V usage is TRBV20-1 and J usage is TRBJ1-1; no definite D call. The CDR3 has 10 amino acids. V lost 3 bases, J lost 4 bases, and 3 bases lay in between. Per germline, CDR1 DFQATT and CDR2 SNEGSKA (reference sequence). CDR3 sequence: CSASFTEAFF. CDR3 DNA: TGCAGTGCTAGTTTCACTGAAGCTTTCTTT.

This clonotype occurred many times. This chain joins TRBV12-3 or TRBV12-4 and TRBJ1-2, with D perhaps TRBD1 (5 bases). The CDR3 is 14 residues long. V lost 3 bases to trimming and J lost 6 bases, with 14 bases between them. Here the CDR3 DNA reads TGTGCCAGCAGTTTGTCGGGGGGATGGAATGGCTACACCTTC. It yields the protein CASSLSGGWNGYTF.